This T cell receptor beta chain came from a study of cytomegalovirus exposure and HLA in healthy donors. Study-level points and caveats: It has been reported that TCR beta sequences accurately predicted the HLA-A and HLA-B alleles of most subjects.

A multiplex PCR was run with 60 Vbeta primers and 13 Jbeta primers. The method was immunoSEQ multiplex PCR; TCRdb's version includes in-frame clones alone and lacks a portion of them. This sample contains under 130,000 clones. A word on this clone: Antigen: not known.

From germline, CDR1 is SGHRS and CDR2 YFSETQ. The CDR3 sequence is 13 residues long. V was clipped by 0 bases and J by 4 bases, with 5 bases between them. The sequencing input was PBMCs. The V call is TRBV5-1, the J call TRBJ2-4; no definite D call. The receptor was isolated from a man aged 50 to 59 in good health and CMV-seronegative. CDR3 protein: CASSLDRKNIQYF. CDR3 bases: TGCGCCAGCAGCTTGGACAGAAAAAACATTCAGTACTTC. Filled out from reference TRBV5-1 and TRBJ2-4, the complete variable domain reads KAGVTQTPRYLIKTRGQQVTLSCSPISGHRSVSWYQQTPGQGLQFLFEYFSETQRNKGNFPGRFSGRQFSNSRSEMNVSTLELGDSALYLCASSLDRKNIQYFGAGTRLSVL.